This T cell receptor (beta chain) was captured by sequencing in a study of cytomegalovirus exposure and HLA in healthy donors. Germline CDR1 SGHDN, CDR2 FVKESK. V lost 4 bases, J lost 8 bases, and 4 bases stayed unmatched. This CDR3 region has 13 residues. This PCR relied on a set of 60 Vbeta primers and 13 Jbeta primers. Assay used: immunoSEQ multiplex PCR; TCRdb lists only in-frame clones, some missing. The sample comprises 150,000 to 250,000 clones, 65% to 90% of which are singletons, and approximately 2.1% rests with the top ten. The sample comprised PBMCs. This TCR came from a woman in her forties or fifties in good health and CMV-seronegative. The J gene is TRBJ1-4, the V gene TRBV14; 7 bases align to TRBD1. The CDR3 DNA sequence: TGTGCCAGCAGCCTCCGACAGGGAGAAAAACTGTTTTTT. Encoded protein: CASSLRQGEKLFF.